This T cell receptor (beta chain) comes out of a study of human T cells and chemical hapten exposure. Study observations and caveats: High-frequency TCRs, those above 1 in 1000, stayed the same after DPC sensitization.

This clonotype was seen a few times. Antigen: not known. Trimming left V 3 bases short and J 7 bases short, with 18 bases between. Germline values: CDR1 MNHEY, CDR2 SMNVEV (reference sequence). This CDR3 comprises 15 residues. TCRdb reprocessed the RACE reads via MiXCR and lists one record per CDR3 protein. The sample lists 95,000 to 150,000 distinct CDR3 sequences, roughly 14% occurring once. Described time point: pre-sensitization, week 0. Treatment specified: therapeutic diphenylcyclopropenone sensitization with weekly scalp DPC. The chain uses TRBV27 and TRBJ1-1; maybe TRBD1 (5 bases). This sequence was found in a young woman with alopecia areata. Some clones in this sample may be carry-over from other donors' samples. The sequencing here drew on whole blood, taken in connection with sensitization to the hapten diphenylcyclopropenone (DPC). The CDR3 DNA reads TGTGCCAGCAGTTTGGCCAGGGCGGAGTGGGGTGAAGCTTTCTTT. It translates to CASSLARAEWGEAFF.